The sample holds a few counts of the clone carrying this T cell receptor beta chain. Its specificity is unknown. These data come from a study of T cell responses to AZD1222 COVID-19 vaccine. General study findings and limits: Sampling captured repertoires only after the peak T cell response.

This table comes from immunoSEQ multiplex PCR, and its TCRdb copy is limited to in-frame clones, with some not included. The table records about 100,000 clones, around 87% of them present only once. Germline V gene lookup returns CDR1 MNHEY and CDR2 SMNVEV (reference sequence). This CDR3 contains 16 residues. Losses at the gene ends were 4 bases for V and 7 bases for J; bases not matched to a gene: 12. The material was peripheral blood, obtained on day 0 of MenACWY control vaccination. The receptor was derived from an adult in good health. V is TRBV27 and J is TRBJ2-7; 11 bases are a match to TRBD1. The CDR3, as DNA: TGTGCCAGCAGTTCCTGGCGGCCGGACAGGGGGCGAGAGCAGTACTTC. This codes for CASSSWRPDRGREQYF.